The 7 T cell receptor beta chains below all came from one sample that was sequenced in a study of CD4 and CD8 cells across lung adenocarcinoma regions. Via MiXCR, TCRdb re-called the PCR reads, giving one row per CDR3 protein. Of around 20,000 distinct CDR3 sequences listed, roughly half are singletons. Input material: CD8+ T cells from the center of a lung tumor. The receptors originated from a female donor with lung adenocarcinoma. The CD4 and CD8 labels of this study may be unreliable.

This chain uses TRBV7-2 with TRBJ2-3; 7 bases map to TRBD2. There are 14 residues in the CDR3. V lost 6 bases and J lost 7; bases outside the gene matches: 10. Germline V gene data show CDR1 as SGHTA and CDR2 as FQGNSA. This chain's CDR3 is CASRRGLSGNTQYF. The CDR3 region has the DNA TGTGCCAGCAGGCGGGGGTTGAGCGGAAATACGCAGTATTTT.

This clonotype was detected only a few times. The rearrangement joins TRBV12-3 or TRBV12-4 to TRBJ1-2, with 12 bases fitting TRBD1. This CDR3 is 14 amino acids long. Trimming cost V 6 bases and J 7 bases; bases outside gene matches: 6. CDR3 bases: TGTGCCAGCAGACCGGGACAGGGGGCGTCTGGCTACACCTTC. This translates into CASRPGQGASGYTF.

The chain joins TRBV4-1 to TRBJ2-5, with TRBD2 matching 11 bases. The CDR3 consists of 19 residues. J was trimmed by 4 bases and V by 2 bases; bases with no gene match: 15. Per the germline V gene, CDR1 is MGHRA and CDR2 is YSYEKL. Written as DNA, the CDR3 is TGCGCCAGCAGCCAACCAGGGGGGGGACTAGCGGAACTCAGAGAGACCCAGTACTTC. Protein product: CASSQPGGGLAELRETQYF.

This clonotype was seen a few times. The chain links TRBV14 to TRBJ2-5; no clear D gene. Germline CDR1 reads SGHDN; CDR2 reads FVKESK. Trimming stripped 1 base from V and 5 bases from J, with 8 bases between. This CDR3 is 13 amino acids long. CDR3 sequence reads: CASSQATFETQYF. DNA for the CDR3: TGTGCCAGCAGCCAAGCCACATTCGAGACCCAGTACTTC.

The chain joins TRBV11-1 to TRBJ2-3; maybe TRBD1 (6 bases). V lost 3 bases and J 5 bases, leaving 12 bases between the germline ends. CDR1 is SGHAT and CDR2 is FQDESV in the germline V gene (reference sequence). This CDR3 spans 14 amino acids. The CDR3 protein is CASSFTLRGDTQYF. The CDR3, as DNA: TGTGCCAGCAGCTTCACCCTCAGGGGAGATACGCAGTATTTT. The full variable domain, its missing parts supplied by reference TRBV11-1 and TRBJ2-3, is EAEVAQSPRYKITEKSQAVAFWCDPISGHATLYWYRQILGQGPELLVQFQDESVVDDSQLPKDRFSAERLKGVDSTLKIQPAELGDSAMYLCASSFTLRGDTQYFGPGTRLTVL.

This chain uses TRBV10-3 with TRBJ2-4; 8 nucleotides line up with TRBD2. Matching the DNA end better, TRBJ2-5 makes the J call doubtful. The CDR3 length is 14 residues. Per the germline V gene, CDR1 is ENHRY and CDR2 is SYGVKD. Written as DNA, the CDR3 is TGTGCGGGGAGCGGGGGCCGGGACGAAGAGACCCAGTACTTC. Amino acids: CAGSGGRDEETQYF.

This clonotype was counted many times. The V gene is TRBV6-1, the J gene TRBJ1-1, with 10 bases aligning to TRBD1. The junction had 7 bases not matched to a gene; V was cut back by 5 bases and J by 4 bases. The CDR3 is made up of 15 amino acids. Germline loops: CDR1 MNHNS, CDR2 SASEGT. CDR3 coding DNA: TGTGCCAGCAGTCGTAAGACAGGGGGCTTCACTGAAGCTTTCTTT. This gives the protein CASSRKTGGFTEAFF.